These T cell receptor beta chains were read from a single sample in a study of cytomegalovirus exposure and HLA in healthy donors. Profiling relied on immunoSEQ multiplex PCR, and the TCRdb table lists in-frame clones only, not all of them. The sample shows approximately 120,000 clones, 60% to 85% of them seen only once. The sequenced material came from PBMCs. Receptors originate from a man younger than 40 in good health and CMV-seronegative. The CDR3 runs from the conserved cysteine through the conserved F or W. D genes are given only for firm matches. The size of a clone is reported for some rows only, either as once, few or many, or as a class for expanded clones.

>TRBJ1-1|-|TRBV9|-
CASSVVGRSEAFF
TGTGCCAGCAGCGTAGTGGGGCGGAGTGAAGCTTTCTTT
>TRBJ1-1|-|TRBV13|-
CASSRHGGGQVAFF
TGTGCCAGCAGTCGTCACGGGGGGGGGCAGGTAGCTTTCTTT
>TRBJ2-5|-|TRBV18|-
CASSPLTSSAQETQYF
TGTGCCAGCTCACCGCTGACTAGTTCCGCCCAAGAGACCCAGTACTTC
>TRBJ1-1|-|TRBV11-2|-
CASSLLAGREAFF
TGTGCCAGCAGCTTATTAGCAGGGCGTGAAGCTTTCTTT
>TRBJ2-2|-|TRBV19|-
CASSSLGTDGELFF
TGTGCCAGTAGTAGTCTCGGGACTGACGGGGAGCTGTTTTTT
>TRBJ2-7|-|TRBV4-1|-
CASSQGPYYSPYEQYF
TGCGCCAGCAGCCAAGGGCCCTACTATTCTCCCTACGAGCAGTACTTC
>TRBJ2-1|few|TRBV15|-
CATSRGSVHNEQFF
TGTGCCACCAGCAGAGGATCGGTACACAATGAGCAGTTCTTC
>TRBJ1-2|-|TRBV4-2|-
CASSQDPGGRNNYGYTF
TGTGCCAGCAGCCAAGACCCTGGAGGGCGGAATAACTATGGCTACACCTTC
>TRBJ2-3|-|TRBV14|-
CASSQDLSGSTDTQYF
TGTGCCAGCAGCCAAGATCTCAGCGGATCCACAGATACGCAGTATTTT
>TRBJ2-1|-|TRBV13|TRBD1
CASSPGQGALDEQFF
TGTGCCAGCAGCCCTGGACAGGGGGCGCTGGATGAGCAGTTCTTC